A selection of T cell receptor beta chains follows, all from one sample in a study of cytomegalovirus exposure and HLA in healthy donors. The table came from immunoSEQ multiplex PCR; TCRdb's copy has only in-frame clones and leaves some out. The data hold 50,000 to 80,000 clones, with around 89% observed a single time. Sequenced: PBMCs. The receptors were sampled from a woman under 30 in good health and CMV-seronegative. CDR3s include the opening cysteine and the closing phenylalanine or tryptophan. The order of the fields is V gene, D gene, J gene, clone size, CDR3 protein, CDR3 DNA. The D gene is left open where the match is weak. A clone size is listed for some rows: how often the clone was seen (once, few, many), or a class if it is expanded.

>TRBV7-9|TRBD1|TRBJ1-6|NA
CAIGTGNNSPLHF
TGTGCCATCGGGACAGGGAATAATTCACCCCTCCACTTT
>TRBV5-1|TRBD2|TRBJ2-1|NA
CASRGLAGRDNEQFF
TGCGCCAGCCGGGGGCTAGCGGGAAGAGACAATGAGCAGTTCTTC
>TRBV7-2|TRBD2|TRBJ2-1|NA
CASSPAGVYNEQFF
TGTGCCAGCAGCCCAGCGGGGGTCTACAATGAGCAGTTCTTC
>TRBV27|NA|TRBJ2-3|NA
CASSLRAAQRSWADTQYF
TGTGCCAGCAGTTTAAGAGCGGCCCAGCGGTCTTGGGCAGATACGCAGTATTTT
>TRBV11-2|NA|TRBJ1-1|NA
CASSLYGSGVRDTEAFF
TGTGCCAGCAGCTTATACGGTTCGGGGGTGCGTGACACTGAAGCTTTCTTT
>TRBV7-2|TRBD2|TRBJ2-3|once
CASSSTSGRTDTQYF
TGTGCCAGCAGCTCGACTAGCGGGAGAACTGATACGCAGTATTTT
>TRBV27|NA|TRBJ2-3|NA
CASSFGAQGLADTQYF
TGTGCCAGCAGTTTCGGCGCACAGGGTCTCGCAGATACGCAGTATTTT
>TRBV19|TRBD2|TRBJ2-7|NA
CASVGLNYEQYF
TGTGCCAGTGTGGGACTAAACTACGAGCAGTACTTC
>TRBV10-3|NA|TRBJ1-3|NA
CAIRPYDRWSESSGNTIYF
TGTGCCATCAGGCCCTACGACAGGTGGTCCGAAAGCTCTGGAAACACCATATATTTT
>TRBV18|NA|TRBJ2-3|once
CASSPRPMTGTSDTQYF
TGTGCCAGCTCACCACGACCGATGACTGGAACATCGGATACGCAGTATTTT
>TRBV29-1|NA|TRBJ2-7|once
CSVKGTYEQYF
TGCAGCGTTAAGGGGACATACGAGCAGTACTTC
>TRBV7-3|NA|TRBJ2-2|NA
CASSPSSTGELFF
TGTGCCAGCAGCCCATCTAGCACCGGGGAGCTGTTTTTT
>TRBV5-1|NA|TRBJ1-3|NA
CASTGGRGPGNTIYF
TGCGCCAGTACCGGGGGTCGAGGTCCTGGAAACACCATATATTTT
>TRBV4-1|NA|TRBJ2-3|NA
CASSHGGPRDTQYF
TGCGCCAGCAGCCATGGAGGGCCCAGAGATACGCAGTATTTT
>TRBV28|TRBD2|TRBJ2-7|NA
CATQRGGEGTYEQYF
TGTGCCACCCAGCGCGGGGGAGAGGGGACCTACGAGCAGTACTTC
>TRBV19|NA|TRBJ2-2|NA
CASSISLVNTGELFF
TGTGCCAGTAGTATATCACTAGTGAACACCGGGGAGCTGTTTTTT
>TRBV4-3|NA|TRBJ2-3|NA
CASSQVQVLSSHSTDTQYF
TGCGCCAGCAGCCAAGTCCAAGTCCTATCCTCCCACAGCACAGATACGCAGTATTTT
>TRBV15|NA|TRBJ1-6|NA
CATSRDSGAEGSPLHF
TGTGCCACCAGCAGAGATTCAGGGGCAGAGGGCTCACCCCTCCACTTT
>TRBV9|TRBD2|TRBJ2-1|NA
CASSQGSGSSYNEQFF
TGTGCCAGCAGCCAGGGAAGCGGGAGCTCCTACAATGAGCAGTTCTTC
>TRBV11-2|NA|TRBJ1-2|NA
CASSPGTPINLYGYTF
TGTGCCAGCAGCCCAGGGACACCCATAAACCTCTATGGCTACACCTTC
>TRBV6-4|NA|TRBJ2-7|NA
CASSERDTDEQYF
TGTGCCAGCAGTGAACGTGACACCGACGAGCAGTACTTC
>TRBV5-5|NA|TRBJ1-1|NA
CASSLTGAEAFF
TGTGCCAGCAGCTTAACAGGAGCTGAAGCTTTCTTT
>TRBV6-1|TRBD2|TRBJ2-3|NA
CASSEAPFHRLAGDYTDTQYF
TGTGCCAGCAGTGAAGCCCCCTTCCACAGACTAGCGGGGGACTACACAGATACGCAGTATTTT
>TRBV5-5|TRBD1|TRBJ2-7|NA
CASSTPGTGGLSYEQYF
TGTGCCAGCAGCACCCCCGGAACAGGGGGCCTATCTTACGAGCAGTACTTC
>TRBV30|NA|TRBJ2-3|NA
CAWSVGDSLTDTQYF
TGTGCCTGGAGTGTTGGGGACTCCTTAACAGATACGCAGTATTTT
>TRBV5-1|NA|TRBJ1-1|NA
CASSLGSGNTEAFF
TGCGCCAGCAGCTTGGGATCAGGGAACACTGAAGCTTTCTTT
>TRBV15|TRBD2|TRBJ2-1|NA
CATSRDGAGVIQFF
TGTGCCACCAGCAGAGATGGGGCGGGGGTTATACAGTTCTTC
>TRBV19|TRBD2|TRBJ2-4|NA
CASSKPSGGAEDIQYF
TGTGCCAGTAGCAAGCCTAGCGGGGGGGCAGAGGACATTCAGTACTTC
>TRBV4-1|NA|TRBJ2-1|NA
CASSPLNIVSYNEQFF
TGCGCCAGCAGCCCTTTGAACATTGTCTCCTACAATGAGCAGTTCTTC
>TRBV4-2|NA|TRBJ1-5|NA
CASSPLVGNQPQHF
TGTGCCAGCAGCCCCCTGGTCGGGAATCAGCCCCAGCATTTT
>TRBV10-2|NA|TRBJ1-2|NA
CASSLISNYGYTF
TGCGCCAGCAGCCTCATTAGTAACTATGGCTACACCTTC
>TRBV5-4|NA|TRBJ2-3|NA
CASSLETGTDTQYF
TGTGCCAGCAGCTTGGAAACAGGCACAGATACGCAGTATTTT
>TRBV7-2|TRBD2|TRBJ2-1|once
CASSFVRLAGGRNEQFF
TGTGCCAGCAGCTTCGTAAGACTAGCGGGAGGACGGAATGAGCAGTTCTTC
>TRBV13|NA|TRBJ2-2|NA
CASSYSRTGELFF
TGTGCCAGCAGTTACAGTCGCACCGGGGAGCTGTTTTTT
>TRBV5-5|NA|TRBJ2-7|NA
CASSLGRENYEQYF
TGTGCCAGCAGCTTGGGCCGGGAGAACTACGAGCAGTACTTC
>TRBV6-5|NA|TRBJ2-5|NA
CASSYWQAGETQYF
TGTGCCAGCAGTTACTGGCAGGCGGGAGAGACCCAGTACTTC
>TRBV9|NA|TRBJ2-2|NA
CASSVGPGGNTGELFF
TGTGCCAGCAGCGTAGGGCCCGGGGGGAACACCGGGGAGCTGTTTTTT
>TRBV4-3|TRBD2|TRBJ2-2|NA
CASSQDLAGGPSTGELFF
TGCGCCAGCAGCCAAGACCTAGCGGGGGGGCCGTCCACCGGGGAGCTGTTTTTT
>TRBV5-4|NA|TRBJ1-1|NA
CASSLVQGLGNAEAFF
TGTGCCAGCAGCTTGGTTCAGGGGCTCGGGAACGCTGAAGCTTTCTTT
>TRBV27|TRBD2|TRBJ2-1|NA
CASSQTGTSTRGSYNEQFF
TGTGCCAGCAGTCAGACCGGGACTAGCACAAGGGGCTCCTACAATGAGCAGTTCTTC
>TRBV28|NA|TRBJ1-5|NA
CASRLYSNQPQHF
TGTGCCAGCAGGCTATATAGCAATCAGCCCCAGCATTTT
>TRBV4-2|TRBD1|TRBJ2-7|NA
CASSQNPGTGGNEQYF
TGTGCCAGCAGCCAAAACCCCGGGACAGGGGGCAACGAGCAGTACTTC
>TRBV27|NA|TRBJ2-1|NA
CASSLLFF
TGTGCCAGCAGTTTACTGTTCTTC
>TRBV18|NA|TRBJ2-7|few
CASSGQGTYEQYF
TGTGCCAGCTCAGGCCAGGGGACCTACGAGCAGTACTTC
>TRBV7-9|NA|TRBJ2-3|NA
CASSPRAGTQYF
TGTGCCAGCAGCCCGCGGGCGGGAACGCAGTATTTT
>TRBV5-6|NA|TRBJ1-6|NA
CASNQGALYNSPLHF
TGTGCCAGCAACCAAGGGGCTCTCTATAATTCACCCCTCCACTTT
>TRBV4-2|TRBD2|TRBJ2-3|NA
CASSQELGGVTDTQYF
TGTGCCAGCAGCCAAGAATTGGGGGGGGTCACAGATACGCAGTATTTT
>TRBV28|NA|TRBJ1-3|NA
CASSPSGGAFRTIYF
TGTGCCAGCAGTCCCAGCGGGGGCGCTTTCAGGACCATATATTTT
>TRBV30|NA|TRBJ2-5|once
CAWSVGGRETQYF
TGTGCCTGGAGTGTGGGGGGGCGTGAGACCCAGTACTTC
>TRBV5-6|NA|TRBJ2-1|NA
CASSLVPGSNEQFF
TGTGCCAGCAGCTTGGTGCCGGGATCCAATGAGCAGTTCTTC
>TRBV6-1|NA|TRBJ2-3|once
CASREGGAADTQYF
TGTGCCAGCAGAGAGGGGGGGGCCGCAGATACGCAGTATTTT
>TRBV25-1|TRBD1|TRBJ1-6|once
CASSGIGQGSPLHF
TGTGCCAGCAGTGGCATTGGACAGGGGTCACCCCTCCACTTT
>TRBV6-5|NA|TRBJ2-1|once
CASSSGLQQSKDEQFF
TGTGCCAGCAGTTCAGGACTCCAGCAATCAAAGGATGAGCAGTTCTTC
>TRBV7-3|NA|TRBJ2-3|NA
CASSFGRGLADTQYF
TGTGCCAGCAGCTTCGGTAGGGGTTTAGCAGATACGCAGTATTTT
>TRBV7-2|NA|TRBJ2-2|NA
CASSFTGHHYSNTGELFF
TGTGCCAGCAGCTTCACGGGACACCATTATTCTAACACCGGGGAGCTGTTTTTT
>TRBV5-1|TRBD1|TRBJ1-2|NA
CASSLRPGQVNGYTF
TGCGCCAGCAGTCTTAGACCGGGACAGGTTAATGGCTACACCTTC
>TRBV27|NA|TRBJ2-1|once
CASSELRSSDEQFF
TGTGCCAGCAGTGAGCTCCGGAGTTCGGATGAGCAGTTCTTC